These 2 T cell receptor beta chains were all obtained from the same sample, sequenced in a study of beta chain features in type 1 diabetes. Overall study findings and caveats: For Type 1 diabetes patients, all four CD4+ subsets carried TCRB CDR3s that were moderately but significantly shorter.

These receptors are not linked to any known antigen. The whole isolated RNA underwent reverse transcription, so sequencing captured expressed TCRB transcripts. The repertoire was sequenced with immunoSEQ multiplex PCR; TCRdb's copy has only in-frame clones and lacks some. The table shows roughly 400,000 clones, with roughly 9.8% occurring only once. The sequencing input was central memory CD4+ T cells from blood. These receptors were collected from a man under 40 with type 1 diabetes.

The chain has TRBV29-1 and TRBJ2-2; D uncertain. CDR3 length: 14 residues. V gave up 4 bases and J gave up 1 base, with 10 bases separating them. CDR1 and CDR2 (germline): SQVTM, ANQGSEA. CDR3 DNA: TGCAGCGTTGGACCATCCCAGAACACCGGGGAGCTGTTTTTT. As protein: CSVGPSQNTGELFF.

Concerning this clone: Within the sample, other DNA sequences also encode this same CDR3. The rearrangement joins TRBV25-1 to TRBJ1-2; D remains unclear. CDR1 and CDR2 from the germline V gene are MGHDK and SYGVNS. Trimming removed 5 bases from V and 1 base from J, with 2 bases in between. The CDR3 extends over 11 amino acids. The CDR3 coding sequence is TGTGCCAGCAGTCGTAACTATGGCTACACCTTC. Protein product: CASSRNYGYTF.